This T cell receptor (beta chain) was captured in a study of blood T cell repertoires in COVID-19. V lost 3 bases and J lost 4; bases outside the gene matches: 5. This CDR3 region has 15 residues. The germline gives CDR1 KGHSH, CDR2 LQKENI. Some clones are missing from TCRdb's copy, which holds only in-frame ones; the method was immunoSEQ multiplex PCR. Of 100,000 to 120,000 clones listed, approximately 80% were seen once; the top ten hold under 40%. Sequencing used peripheral blood. The gene calls are TRBV18 and TRBJ2-1; 8 bases are a match to TRBD2. The sequence came from a man older than 75 with acute or convalescent COVID-19. The CDR3 DNA is TGTGCCAGCTCACCCGAGCGGGAGAGTTACAATGAGCAGTTCTTC. Its protein product is CASSPERESYNEQFF.